The T cell receptor (beta chain) under discussion was sequenced for a study of blood T cell repertoires in COVID-19. Study-level background: The samples span acute and convalescent COVID-19 from the United States, Italy and Spain.

Points on this clone: One end of the junction is discordant with germline, which a read error may explain.

Study processing details: Counts of nucleated cells, estimated from reference gene primer amplification, were obtained. Profiled with immunoSEQ multiplex PCR; TCRdb holds only in-frame clones, not every one. The V and J calls and clone size were taken over from that table, and D and trimming were inferred from the DNA. The repertoire holds 250,000 to 300,000 clones, with around 82% as singletons. This receptor was taken from an older man with acute or convalescent COVID-19. Sequencing was done on a sample of peripheral blood.

The CDR3 DNA sequence: TGTGCCAGCAGTTTATCTGGGACTAGCAGAGATACGCAGTATTTT. Translating it yields CASSLSGTSRDTQYF. The rearrangement joins TRBV27 to TRBJ2-3; 9 bases are a match to TRBD2. This CDR3 comprises 15 residues. Germline CDR1 MNHEY, CDR2 SMNVEV (reference sequence).